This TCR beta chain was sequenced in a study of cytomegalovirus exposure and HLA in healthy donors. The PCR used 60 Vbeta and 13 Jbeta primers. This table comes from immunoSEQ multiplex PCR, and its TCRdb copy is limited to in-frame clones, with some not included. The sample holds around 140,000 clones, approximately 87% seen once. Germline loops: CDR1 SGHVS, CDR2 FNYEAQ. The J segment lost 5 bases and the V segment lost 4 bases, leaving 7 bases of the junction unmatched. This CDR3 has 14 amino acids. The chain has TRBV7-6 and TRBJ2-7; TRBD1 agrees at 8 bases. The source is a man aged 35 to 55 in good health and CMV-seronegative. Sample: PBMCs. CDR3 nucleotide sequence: TGTGCCAGCAGCTCGTGGGACAGGCTTCACGAGCAGTACTTC. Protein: CASSSWDRLHEQYF.